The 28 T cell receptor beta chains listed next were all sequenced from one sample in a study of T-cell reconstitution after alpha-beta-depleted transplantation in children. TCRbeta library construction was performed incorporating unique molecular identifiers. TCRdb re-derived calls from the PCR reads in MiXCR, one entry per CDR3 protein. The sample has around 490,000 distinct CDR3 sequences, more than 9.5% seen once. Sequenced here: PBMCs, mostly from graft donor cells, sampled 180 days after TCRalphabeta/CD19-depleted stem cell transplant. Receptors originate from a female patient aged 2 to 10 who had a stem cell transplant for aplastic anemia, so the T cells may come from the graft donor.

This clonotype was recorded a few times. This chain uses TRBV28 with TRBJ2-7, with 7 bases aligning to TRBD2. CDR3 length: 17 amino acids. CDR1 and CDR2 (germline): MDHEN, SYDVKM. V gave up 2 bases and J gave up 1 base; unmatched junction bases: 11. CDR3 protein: CASSLALGGGPSYEQYF. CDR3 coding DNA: TGTGCCAGCAGTTTAGCCCTTGGGGGAGGGCCGTCCTACGAGCAGTACTTC.

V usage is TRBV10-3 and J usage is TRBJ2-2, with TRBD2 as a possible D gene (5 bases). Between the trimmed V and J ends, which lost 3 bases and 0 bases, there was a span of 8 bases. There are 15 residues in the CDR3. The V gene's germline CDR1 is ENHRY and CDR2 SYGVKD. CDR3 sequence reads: CAISELGANTGELFF. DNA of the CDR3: TGTGCCATCAGTGAACTAGGCGCGAACACCGGGGAGCTGTTTTTT.

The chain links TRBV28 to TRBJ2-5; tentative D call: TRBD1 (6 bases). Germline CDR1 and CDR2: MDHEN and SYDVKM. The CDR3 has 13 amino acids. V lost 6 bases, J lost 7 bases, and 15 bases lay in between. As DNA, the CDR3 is TGTGCCAGCAGCCAACTGACAGGCCGGACCCAGTACTTC. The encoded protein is CASSQLTGRTQYF.

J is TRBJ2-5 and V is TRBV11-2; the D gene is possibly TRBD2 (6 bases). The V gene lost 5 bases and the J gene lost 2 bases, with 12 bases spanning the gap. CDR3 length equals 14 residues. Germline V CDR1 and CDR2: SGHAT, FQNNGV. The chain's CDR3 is CASSRASAQETQYF. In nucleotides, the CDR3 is TGTGCCAGCAGCCGGGCTAGCGCTCAAGAGACCCAGTACTTC.

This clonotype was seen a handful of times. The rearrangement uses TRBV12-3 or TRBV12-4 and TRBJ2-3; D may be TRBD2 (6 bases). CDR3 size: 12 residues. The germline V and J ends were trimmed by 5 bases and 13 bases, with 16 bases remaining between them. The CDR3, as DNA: TGTGCCAGCAGTCTCCTATCTTGGGAGGAGTATTTT. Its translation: CASSLLSWEEYF.

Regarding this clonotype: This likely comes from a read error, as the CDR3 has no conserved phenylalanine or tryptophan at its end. Here the CDR3 DNA reads TGTGCCAGCCTTCGGGGCAGGGATGAAAAACTGTTTCTT. This gives the protein CASLRGRDEKLFL. J is TRBJ1-4 and V is TRBV6-6, with D perhaps TRBD1 (5 bases). Per the germline V gene, CDR1 is MNHNY and CDR2 is SVGAGI (reference sequence). The CDR3 is made up of 13 amino acids. The ends were cut back, 8 bases at V and 6 bases at J, with 13 bases in the middle.

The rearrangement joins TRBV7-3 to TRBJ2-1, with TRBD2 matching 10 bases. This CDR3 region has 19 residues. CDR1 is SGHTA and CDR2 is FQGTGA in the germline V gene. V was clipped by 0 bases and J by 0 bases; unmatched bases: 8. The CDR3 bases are TGTGCCAGCAGCTTAACGTCTAGCGGGAGTCCGAGCTCCTACAATGAGCAGTTCTTC. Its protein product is CASSLTSSGSPSSYNEQFF.

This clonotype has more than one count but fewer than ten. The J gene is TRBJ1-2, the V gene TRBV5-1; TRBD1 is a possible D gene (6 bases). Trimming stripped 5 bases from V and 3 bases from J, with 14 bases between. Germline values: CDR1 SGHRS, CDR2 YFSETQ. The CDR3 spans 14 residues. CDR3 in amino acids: CASSSSGAHYGYTF. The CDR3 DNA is TGCGCCAGCAGTTCCTCGGGGGCGCACTATGGCTACACCTTC. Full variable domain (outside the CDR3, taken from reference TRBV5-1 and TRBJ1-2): KAGVTQTPRYLIKTRGQQVTLSCSPISGHRSVSWYQQTPGQGLQFLFEYFSETQRNKGNFPGRFSGRQFSNSRSEMNVSTLELGDSALYLCASSSSGAHYGYTFGSGTRLTVV.

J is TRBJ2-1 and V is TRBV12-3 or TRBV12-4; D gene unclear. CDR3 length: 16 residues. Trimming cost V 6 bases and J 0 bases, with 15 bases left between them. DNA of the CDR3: TGTGCCAGCAGCGGTCGTACCCCGAGCTCCTACAATGAGCAGTTCTTC. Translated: CASSGRTPSSYNEQFF.

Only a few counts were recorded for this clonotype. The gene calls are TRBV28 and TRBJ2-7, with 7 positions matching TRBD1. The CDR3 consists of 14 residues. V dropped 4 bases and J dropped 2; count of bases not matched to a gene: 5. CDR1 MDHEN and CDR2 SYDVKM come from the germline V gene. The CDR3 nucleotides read TGTGCCAGCAGTTACAGGGGTACAACCTACGAGCAGTACTTC. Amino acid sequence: CASSYRGTTYEQYF.

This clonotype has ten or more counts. The CDR3 DNA reads TGCAGCGTGGGGACAGGGGGCCGCCACACCTACGAGCAGTACTTC. Translated, it gives CSVGTGGRHTYEQYF. The chain employs TRBV29-1 and TRBJ2-7; 12 bases line up with TRBD1. After removal of 6 bases from V and 2 bases from J, the junction contained 8 bases not matched to a gene. Per germline, CDR1 SQVTM and CDR2 ANQGSEA. This CDR3 has 15 amino acids.

The CDR3 region is CASSSLPRTDSLGNTEAFF. The CDR3 DNA is TGTGCCAGCAGTTCCCTTCCTCGGACAGACTCTCTGGGGAACACTGAAGCTTTCTTT. The chain has TRBV12-3 or TRBV12-4 and TRBJ1-1; a possible D gene is TRBD1 (6 bases). Trimming left V 4 bases short and J 1 base short, with 25 bases between. This CDR3 spans 19 amino acids.

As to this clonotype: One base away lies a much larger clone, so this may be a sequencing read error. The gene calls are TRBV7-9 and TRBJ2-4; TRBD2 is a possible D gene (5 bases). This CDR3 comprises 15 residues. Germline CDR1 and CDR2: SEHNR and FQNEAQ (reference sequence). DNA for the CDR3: TGTGCCAGCAGCTTAGATGGCCTAGCCAAAAACAGTCAGTACTTC. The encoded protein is CASSLDGLAKNSQYF.

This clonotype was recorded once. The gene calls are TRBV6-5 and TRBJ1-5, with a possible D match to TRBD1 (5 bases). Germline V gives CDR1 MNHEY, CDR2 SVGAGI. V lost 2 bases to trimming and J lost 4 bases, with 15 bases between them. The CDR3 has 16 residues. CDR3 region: CASSYRRGSGNQPQHF. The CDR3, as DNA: TGTGCCAGCAGTTACAGGAGGGGCTCTGGGAATCAGCCCCAGCATTTT.

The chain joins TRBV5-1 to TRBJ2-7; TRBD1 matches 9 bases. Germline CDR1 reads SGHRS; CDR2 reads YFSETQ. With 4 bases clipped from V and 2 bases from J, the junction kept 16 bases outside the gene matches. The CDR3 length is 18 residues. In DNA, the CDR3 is TGCGCCAGCAGCCACCTCCCGCCGACAGGGGGGAACACCTACGAGCAGTACGTC. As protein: CASSHLPPTGGNTYEQYV.

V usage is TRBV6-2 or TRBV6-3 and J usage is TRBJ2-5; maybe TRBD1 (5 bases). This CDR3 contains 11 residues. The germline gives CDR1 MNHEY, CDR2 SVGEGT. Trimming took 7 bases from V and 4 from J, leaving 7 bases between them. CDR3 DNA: TGTGCCAGCACAGGGCGAGAGACCCAGTACTTC. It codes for CASTGRETQYF.

The CDR3 region is CASSLRVPNYGYTF. For the CDR3, the DNA is TGTGCCAGCAGCTTAAGGGTACCGAACTATGGCTACACCTTC. The chain combines TRBV7-2 with TRBJ1-2; unclear D gene. V was shortened by 2 bases and J by 2 bases, with 9 bases between the two germline ends. Germline V lookup: CDR1 SGHTA, CDR2 FQGNSA. The CDR3 contains 14 residues.

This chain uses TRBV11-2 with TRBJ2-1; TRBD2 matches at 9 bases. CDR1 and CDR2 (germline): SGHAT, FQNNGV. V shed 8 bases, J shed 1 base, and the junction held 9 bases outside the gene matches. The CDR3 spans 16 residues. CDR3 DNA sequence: TGTGCCAGCCGCCTGGGTAGCGGGGGATCCTACAATGAGCAGTTCTTC. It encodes CASRLGSGGSYNEQFF.

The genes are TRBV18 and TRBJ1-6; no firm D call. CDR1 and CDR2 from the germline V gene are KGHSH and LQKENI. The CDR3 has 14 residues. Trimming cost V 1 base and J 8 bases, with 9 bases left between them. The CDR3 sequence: CASSPQDIHSPLHF. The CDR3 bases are TGTGCCAGCTCACCACAAGACATCCATTCACCCCTCCACTTT. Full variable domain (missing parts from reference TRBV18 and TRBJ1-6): NAGVMQNPRHLVRRRGQEARLRCSPMKGHSHVYWYRQLPEEGLKFMVYLQKENIIDESGMPKERFSAEFPKEGPSILRIQQVVRGDSAAYFCASSPQDIHSPLHFGNGTRLTVT.

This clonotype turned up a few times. CDR3 DNA: TGCAGTGCCCGCAGTGGAAAGGGAACCGAGCAGTACTTC. This codes for CSARSGKGTEQYF. V and J are TRBV20-1 and TRBJ2-7; D uncertain. V dropped 6 bases and J dropped 6 bases, with 18 bases sitting between them. Germline CDR1 is DFQATT and CDR2 is SNEGSKA (reference sequence). The CDR3 consists of 13 residues.

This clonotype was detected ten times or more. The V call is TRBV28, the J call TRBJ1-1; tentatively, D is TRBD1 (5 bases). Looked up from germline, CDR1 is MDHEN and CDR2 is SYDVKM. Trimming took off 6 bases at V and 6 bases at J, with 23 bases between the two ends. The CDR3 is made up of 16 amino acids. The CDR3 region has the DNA TGTGCCAGCAGCAATAGGTTGGGGGGTGTGATGCCTGAAGCTTTCTTT. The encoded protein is CASSNRLGGVMPEAFF. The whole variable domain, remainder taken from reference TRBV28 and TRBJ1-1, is DVKVTQSSRYLVKRTGEKVFLECVQDMDHENMFWYRQDPGLGLRLIYFSYDVKMKEKGDIPEGYSVSREKKERFSLILESASTNQTSMYLCASSNRLGGVMPEAFFGQGTRLTVV.

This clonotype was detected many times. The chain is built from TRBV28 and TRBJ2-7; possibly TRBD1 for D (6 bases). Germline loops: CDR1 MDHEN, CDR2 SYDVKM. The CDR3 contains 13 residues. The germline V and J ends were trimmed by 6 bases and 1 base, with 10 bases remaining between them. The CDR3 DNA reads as TGTGCCAGCAGCTTACAGGGTTCCTACGAGCAGTACTTC. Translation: CASSLQGSYEQYF. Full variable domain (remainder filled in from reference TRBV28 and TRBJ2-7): DVKVTQSSRYLVKRTGEKVFLECVQDMDHENMFWYRQDPGLGLRLIYFSYDVKMKEKGDIPEGYSVSREKKERFSLILESASTNQTSMYLCASSLQGSYEQYFGPGTRLTVT.

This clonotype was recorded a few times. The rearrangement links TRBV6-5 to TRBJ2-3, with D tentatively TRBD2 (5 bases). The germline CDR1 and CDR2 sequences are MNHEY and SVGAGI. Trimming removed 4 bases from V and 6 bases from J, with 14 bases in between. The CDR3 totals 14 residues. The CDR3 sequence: CASSSTRFPDTQYF. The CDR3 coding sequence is TGTGCCAGCAGTTCTACTAGGTTCCCCGATACGCAGTATTTT.

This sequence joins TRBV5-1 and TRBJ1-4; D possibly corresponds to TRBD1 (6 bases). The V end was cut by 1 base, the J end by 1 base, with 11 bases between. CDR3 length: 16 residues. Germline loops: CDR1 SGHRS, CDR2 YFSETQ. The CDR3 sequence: CASSLTGTGTNEKLFF. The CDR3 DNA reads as TGCGCCAGCAGCTTGACAGGGACGGGAACTAATGAAAAACTGTTTTTT.

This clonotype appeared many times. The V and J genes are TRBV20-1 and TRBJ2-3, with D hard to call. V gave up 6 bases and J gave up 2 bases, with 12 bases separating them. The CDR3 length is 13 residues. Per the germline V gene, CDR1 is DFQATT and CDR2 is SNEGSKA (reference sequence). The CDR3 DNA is TGCAGTGCCTCCAGCTTAGACACAGATACGCAGTATTTT. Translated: CSASSLDTDTQYF.

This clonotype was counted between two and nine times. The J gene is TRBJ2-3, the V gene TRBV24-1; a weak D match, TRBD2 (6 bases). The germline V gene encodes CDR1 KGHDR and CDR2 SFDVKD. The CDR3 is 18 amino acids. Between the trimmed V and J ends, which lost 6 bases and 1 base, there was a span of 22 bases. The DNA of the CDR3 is TGTGCCACCAGTCCCTGGGGTAGCGGTCCCGCAGGCACAGATACGCAGTATTTT. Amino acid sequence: CATSPWGSGPAGTDTQYF.

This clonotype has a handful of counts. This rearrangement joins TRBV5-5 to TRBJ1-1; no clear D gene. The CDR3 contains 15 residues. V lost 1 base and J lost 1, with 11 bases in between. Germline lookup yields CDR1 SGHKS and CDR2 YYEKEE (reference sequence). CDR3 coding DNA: TGTGCCAGCAGCTTGTTGAAGGGATCGAACACTGAAGCTTTCTTT. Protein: CASSLLKGSNTEAFF.

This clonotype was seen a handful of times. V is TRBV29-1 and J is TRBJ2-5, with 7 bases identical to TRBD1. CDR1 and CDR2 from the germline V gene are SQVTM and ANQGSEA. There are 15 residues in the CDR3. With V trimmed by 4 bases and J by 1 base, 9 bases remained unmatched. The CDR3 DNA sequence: TGCAGCGTTGTTGCTCTCGGGACAGTCCAAGAGACCCAGTACTTC. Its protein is CSVVALGTVQETQYF. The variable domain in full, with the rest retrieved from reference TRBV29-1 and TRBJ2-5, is SAVISQKPSRDICQRGTSLTIQCQVDSQVTMMFWYRQQPGQSLTLIATANQGSEATYESGFVIDKFPISRPNLTFSTLTVSNMSPEDSSIYLCSVVALGTVQETQYFGPGTRLLVL.